Presented here are 21 T cell receptor beta chains from one specimen sequenced in a study of CD8+ T cells in alopecia areata. cDNA prepared by RNA extraction and subsequent reverse transcription served as the template for sequencing. The assay was immunoSEQ multiplex PCR, and TCRdb's table has in-frame clones only and misses some. There are roughly 250,000 clones in the sample; less than 80% occur only once, and around 1.2% lies in the top ten. The specimen comprised CD4+ T cells sorted from blood, sampled at week 0. The receptors derive from a human donor with alopecia areata.

The gene calls are TRBV10-3 and TRBJ1-2; unclear D gene. The V end lost 0 bases, the J end lost 7 bases, and 24 bases lay between the germline ends. The CDR3 has 18 amino acids. CDR1 and CDR2 from the germline V gene are ENHRY and SYGVKD. The CDR3 region has the DNA TGTGCCATCAGTGAGTCGATTCTACGGGGAGAAGAGGAGGGTGGCTACACCTTC. Protein: CAISESILRGEEEGGYTF.

CDR3 sequence reads: CASSLFPGELFF. The CDR3 DNA reads as TGTGCCAGCAGCTTATTCCCCGGGGAGCTGTTTTTT. This chain joins TRBV11-2 and TRBJ2-2; D is unresolved. CDR3 length: 12 amino acids. Trimming removed 2 bases at V and 6 bases at J, with 4 bases between. In germline, CDR1 is SGHAT, CDR2 FQNNGV.

The chain couples TRBV25-1 to TRBJ1-6, with D unresolved. Looked up from germline, CDR1 is MGHDK and CDR2 is SYGVNS. V lost 8 bases, J lost 0 bases, and 8 bases lay in between. The CDR3 length is 14 residues. The CDR3 DNA reads as TGTGCCAGCTGCGGCCTCTCCTATAATTCACCCCTCCACTTT. Its translation: CASCGLSYNSPLHF.

The chain joins TRBV5-6 to TRBJ2-7; TRBD2 might be the D (6 bases). Germline assignment: CDR1 SGHDT and CDR2 YYEEEE. The CDR3 loop spans 14 amino acids. Trimming removed 7 bases at V and 5 bases at J, with 19 bases between. The CDR3 loop is CASAAGPAGDEQYF. Written as DNA, the CDR3 is TGTGCCAGCGCCGCGGGACCTGCCGGGGACGAGCAGTACTTC.

The rearrangement links TRBV30 to TRBJ1-6; maybe TRBD1 (6 bases). V lost 0 bases and J 5 bases, leaving 8 bases between the germline ends. CDR3 length: 14 residues. CDR1 GTSNPN and CDR2 SVGIG come from the germline V gene (reference sequence). CDR3 loop: CAWSVYRDNSPLHF. For the CDR3, the DNA is TGTGCCTGGAGTGTATACAGGGATAATTCACCCCTCCACTTT. The variable domain in full, completed from reference TRBV30 and TRBJ1-6, reads SQTIHQWPATLVQPVGSPLSLECTVEGTSNPNLYWYRQAAGRGLQLLFYSVGIGQISSEVPQNLSASRPQDRQFILSSKKLLLSDSGFYLCAWSVYRDNSPLHFGNGTRLTVT.

Only a few counts were recorded for this clone. This sequence joins TRBV9 and TRBJ1-6; D is unresolved. CDR3 length: 12 amino acids. The germline V and J ends were trimmed by 4 bases and 10 bases, with 9 bases remaining between them. The germline CDR1 and CDR2 sequences are SGDLS and YYNGEE. The CDR3 region is CASSSSGSPLHF. Written as DNA, the CDR3 is TGTGCCAGCAGCTCCAGCGGGTCACCCCTCCACTTT.

The chain carries TRBV7-2 and TRBJ1-6; D call uncertain. CDR1 SGHTA and CDR2 FQGNSA come from the germline V gene. The V end was cut by 4 bases, the J end by 11 bases, with 15 bases between. This CDR3 is built from 14 residues. CDR3 nucleotide sequence: TGTGCCAGCAGCTCCCCCGCGGCGCGGACACCCCTCCACTTT. This encodes CASSSPAARTPLHF.

The rearrangement uses TRBV15 and TRBJ2-7; TRBD1 matches at 8 bases. Losses at the gene ends were 1 base for V and 3 bases for J; bases not matched to a gene: 8. CDR3 size: 16 residues. Per germline, CDR1 LNHNV and CDR2 YYDKDF (reference sequence). The CDR3 loop is CATSRATGTGLYEQYF. CDR3 nucleotides: TGTGCCACCAGCAGAGCTACCGGGACAGGCCTCTACGAGCAGTACTTC.

The rearrangement links TRBV5-4 to TRBJ1-2, with a weak D call TRBD1 (6 bases). The CDR3 is 13 amino acids. In germline, CDR1 is SGHNT, CDR2 YYREEE (reference sequence). Deletions cut 9 bases from V and 3 bases from J, with 15 bases between. The CDR3 sequence: CATREGGDYGYTF. Here the CDR3 DNA reads TGTGCCACCCGAGAGGGGGGGGACTATGGCTACACCTTC.

This rearrangement joins TRBV10-3 to TRBJ1-5; 7 bases are a match to TRBD1. Germline CDR1 reads ENHRY; CDR2 reads SYGVKD. CDR3 size: 12 residues. V shed 10 bases and J 6 bases; nucleotides not matched to a gene: 6. The CDR3 is CATRQGGQPQHF. The CDR3 region has the DNA TGTGCCACCCGACAGGGAGGTCAGCCCCAGCATTTT.

This clone occurred a few times. This chain connects TRBV29-1 to TRBJ2-7; 7 nucleotides match TRBD1. Trimming took 6 bases from V and 3 from J; bases not matched to a gene: 5. The CDR3 contains 12 residues. Germline V lookup: CDR1 SQVTM, CDR2 ANQGSEA. DNA of the CDR3: TGCAGCGTCCGGACAGGCCACTACGAGCAGTACTTC. This codes for CSVRTGHYEQYF.

The chain joins TRBV2 to TRBJ1-2; D gene uncertain. The V and J ends lost 1 base and 2 bases respectively, with 8 bases between them. The CDR3 runs 14 residues. Per the germline V gene, CDR1 is SNHLY and CDR2 is FYNNEI. CDR3 in DNA: TGTGCCAGCAGTGAAGAACTGCTGAACTATGGCTACACCTTC. It is translated as CASSEELLNYGYTF.

This clone appeared a single time. The rearrangement uses TRBV2 and TRBJ1-2, with D possibly being TRBD1 (5 bases). Deletions cut 4 bases from V and 5 bases from J, with 20 bases between. The germline gives CDR1 SNHLY, CDR2 FYNNEI. The CDR3 sequence is 16 residues long. CDR3 region: CASSGGPGQGAYGYTF. CDR3 DNA: TGTGCCAGCAGTGGAGGACCGGGGCAGGGAGCGTATGGCTACACCTTC.

The chain employs TRBV10-3 and TRBJ2-4, with D perhaps matching TRBD1 or TRBD2 (5 bases each). The CDR3 extends over 18 amino acids. Trimming pared 0 bases from V and 3 bases from J, leaving 18 bases between. The germline V gene encodes CDR1 ENHRY and CDR2 SYGVKD. The CDR3 protein is CAISESALGAGGKNIQYF. CDR3 in DNA: TGTGCCATCAGTGAGTCGGCCCTAGGGGCCGGAGGCAAAAACATTCAGTACTTC.

In this sample, this clone turned up a few times. This sequence joins TRBV29-1 and TRBJ1-4, with 7 bases that match TRBD1. The germline V gene encodes CDR1 SQVTM and CDR2 ANQGSEA. V trimming: 4 bases; J trimming: 4 bases; junction bases outside the gene matches: 3. The CDR3 consists of 13 residues. The CDR3 sequence is CSVGTGRNEKLFF. The CDR3, as DNA: TGCAGCGTTGGGACAGGTCGTAATGAAAAACTGTTTTTT.

The chain links TRBV5-1 to TRBJ1-6; the D is unclear. V was cut by 0 bases and J by 5 bases, with 6 bases left in between. This CDR3 is built from 14 residues. Per the germline V gene, CDR1 is SGHRS and CDR2 is YFSETQ. Written as DNA, the CDR3 is TGCGCCAGCAGCTTGGATGGGAATAATTCACCCCTCCACTTT. This encodes CASSLDGNNSPLHF.

The gene calls are TRBV25-1 and TRBJ1-2; TRBD1 matches at 7 bases. V shed 8 bases and J 8 bases; nucleotides not matched to a gene: 5. The CDR3 is made up of 11 amino acids. The germline gives CDR1 MGHDK, CDR2 SYGVNS. The CDR3 bases are TGTGCCAGCGGACAGGCGGGGGGCTACACCTTC. Protein product: CASGQAGGYTF.

The J gene is TRBJ2-7, the V gene TRBV25-1, with unresolved D. The length of the CDR3 is 13 residues. The germline gives CDR1 MGHDK, CDR2 SYGVNS. V lost 6 bases and J lost 5, with 14 bases in between. The CDR3 DNA reads TGTGCCAGCAGCCATTCTCTTTTTCACGAGCAGTACTTC. Translated, it gives CASSHSLFHEQYF.

The chain recombines TRBV30 with TRBJ2-2, with 7 bases matching TRBD1. This CDR3 is 12 amino acids long. Germline CDR1 GTSNPN, CDR2 SVGIG (reference sequence). The ends lost 2 bases at V and 6 bases at J; junction bases unmatched: 0. This CDR3 reads CAWSQGAGELFF. The CDR3 region has the DNA TGTGCCTGGAGTCAGGGGGCCGGGGAGCTGTTTTTT. Full variable domain (remainder filled in from reference TRBV30 and TRBJ2-2): SQTIHQWPATLVQPVGSPLSLECTVEGTSNPNLYWYRQAAGRGLQLLFYSVGIGQISSEVPQNLSASRPQDRQFILSSKKLLLSDSGFYLCAWSQGAGELFFGEGSRLTVL.

This clone was detected once. V and J are TRBV21-1 and TRBJ2-7; the D call TRBD1 from the table was never checked on the DNA. TRBV21-1 counts as a pseudogene. The CDR3 length is 14 residues. CDR3 amino acids: CASRPRDTGYEQYF. Written as DNA, the CDR3 is TGTGCCAGCCGCCCCCGGGACACGGGCTACGAGCAGTACTTC.

The chain is built from TRBV4-2 and TRBJ2-5; D perhaps matches TRBD2 (6 bases). Germline values: CDR1 LGHNA, CDR2 YNFKEQ. CDR3 length: 14 residues. Trimming stripped 4 bases from V and 1 base from J, with 10 bases between. The DNA for the CDR3 is TGTGCCAGCAGCCCCGGCGGGATCCAAGAGACCCAGTACTTC. Its protein product is CASSPGGIQETQYF.